One sample yielded the 20 T cell receptor beta chains listed below, sequenced in a study of blood T cells in healthy people across ages. A sample-barcoded 5' primer and a J-beta primer mix were used in a second PCR of roughly 6 to 11 cycles. TCRdb reprocessed the 5' RACE reads with MiXCR, giving one entry per CDR3 protein. Here the sample spans some 800,000 distinct CDR3 sequences, 44% being singletons. Sequenced: blood. These receptors were obtained from a man aged 60 to 69 in good health.

The chain carries TRBV18 and TRBJ2-5, with D possibly TRBD2 on 6 matching bases. Deletions cut 2 bases from V and 4 bases from J, with 11 bases between. From germline, CDR1 is KGHSH and CDR2 LQKENI. This CDR3 spans 14 amino acids. The CDR3 nucleotides read TGTGCCAGCTCACCAACACCGCGGGGAGAGACCCAGTACTTC. As protein: CASSPTPRGETQYF. Variable domain in full (rest from reference TRBV18 and TRBJ2-5): NAGVMQNPRHLVRRRGQEARLRCSPMKGHSHVYWYRQLPEEGLKFMVYLQKENIIDESGMPKERFSAEFPKEGPSILRIQQVVRGDSAAYFCASSPTPRGETQYFGPGTRLLVL.

This chain links TRBV24-1 with TRBJ2-3; D is perhaps TRBD1 or TRBD2 (5 bases each). Germline V gives CDR1 KGHDR, CDR2 SFDVKD. The CDR3 extends over 14 amino acids. V was cut by 4 bases and J by 0 bases, with 7 bases left in between. For the CDR3, the DNA is TGTGCCACCAGTGACGAGGGGAGCACAGATACGCAGTATTTT. Protein sequence: CATSDEGSTDTQYF.

This clonotype was observed a few times. The chain joins TRBV7-6 to TRBJ1-2, with 12 bases lining up with TRBD1. The V segment lost 5 bases and the J segment 6 bases; nucleotides outside the gene matches: 10. The CDR3 is 16 amino acids. Germline V gives CDR1 SGHVS, CDR2 FNYEAQ. The CDR3 coding sequence is TGTGCCAGCAGCCCCATGGGGACAGGGGGCGTTCATGGCTACACCTTC. Its protein product is CASSPMGTGGVHGYTF.

The V gene is TRBV9, the J gene TRBJ1-3; unclear D gene. Germline CDR1 reads SGDLS; CDR2 reads YYNGEE. This CDR3 contains 14 residues. V lost 4 bases and J 4 bases, leaving 12 bases between the germline ends. In DNA, the CDR3 is TGTGCCAGCAGCACCCGCTCGGGGGGAAACACCATATATTTT. Protein sequence: CASSTRSGGNTIYF.

CDR3 coding DNA: TGTGCCAGCAGGCTAGCCACTGAAGCTTTCTTT. This sequence encodes CASRLATEAFF. This chain uses TRBV25-1 with TRBJ1-1; D call uncertain. The germline CDR1 and CDR2 sequences are MGHDK and SYGVNS. The CDR3 sequence is 11 residues long. Trimming took off 6 bases at V and 4 bases at J, with 6 bases between the two ends.

This clonotype has a handful of counts. The chain employs TRBV11-2 and TRBJ2-1; 7 bases map to TRBD1. After removal of 4 bases from V and 1 base from J, the junction contained 7 bases not matched to a gene. The CDR3 spans 16 residues. Germline V lookup: CDR1 SGHAT, CDR2 FQNNGV. The CDR3 DNA sequence: TGTGCCAGCAGCTCACAGGGGCGGTTGTCCTACAATGAGCAGTTCTTC. It yields the protein CASSSQGRLSYNEQFF.

The J gene is TRBJ2-7, the V gene TRBV7-9; 8 positions agree with TRBD1. Germline CDR1 reads SEHNR; CDR2 reads FQNEAQ (reference sequence). The CDR3 loop spans 15 amino acids. The junction had 7 bases not matched to a gene; V was cut back by 5 bases and J by 1 base. The CDR3 sequence: CASSRGQGVSYEQYF. Written as DNA, the CDR3 is TGTGCCAGCAGCCGAGGACAGGGAGTTTCCTACGAGCAGTACTTC.

This clonotype occurred many times. This rearrangement joins TRBV7-2 to TRBJ2-5, with D tentatively TRBD1 (5 bases). The ends were cut back, 5 bases at V and 0 bases at J, with 10 bases in the middle. Germline assignment: CDR1 SGHTA and CDR2 FQGNSA. The CDR3 is 14 amino acids. CDR3 sequence (DNA): TGTGCCAGCAGCGCAGACAGTCACCAAGAGACCCAGTACTTC. It translates to CASSADSHQETQYF.

CDR3 in amino acids: CASSTGGPGYTF. DNA of the CDR3: TGTGCCAGCAGTACCGGGGGTCCTGGCTACACCTTC. The chain has TRBV5-6 and TRBJ1-2, with D possibly matching TRBD1 (5 bases). Trimming removed 5 bases at V and 7 bases at J, with 12 bases between. The CDR3 is made up of 12 amino acids. Germline V gives CDR1 SGHDT, CDR2 YYEEEE.

This clonotype was found a few times. The V gene is TRBV7-2, the J gene TRBJ1-5; D unresolved. This CDR3 spans 13 amino acids. V was clipped by 5 bases and J by 7 bases, with 12 bases between them. CDR1 and CDR2 (germline): SGHTA, FQGNSA. The CDR3 sequence is CASSRSEEQPQHF. DNA of the CDR3: TGTGCCAGCAGCCGCTCCGAGGAACAGCCCCAGCATTTT.

This clonotype was counted only a few times. The chain combines TRBV6-6 with TRBJ2-5; 11 bases fit TRBD2. V lost 6 bases, J lost 5 bases, and 5 bases stayed unmatched. The CDR3 contains 14 residues. Germline V gene data show CDR1 as MNHNY and CDR2 as SVGAGI (reference sequence). CDR3 sequence reads: CASRRLAGMETQYF. DNA for the CDR3: TGTGCCAGCAGGCGACTAGCGGGGATGGAGACCCAGTACTTC.

The chain joins TRBV21-1 to TRBJ2-7; the table's TRBD1 call for D was not verified on the DNA. TRBV21-1 is a listed pseudogene. The CDR3 contains 15 residues. The CDR3 DNA reads TGTGCCAGCAGCGAATACCGGGACCGAACCTACGAGCAGTACTTC. Protein sequence: CASSEYRDRTYEQYF.

This clonotype was counted a few times. The genes are TRBV5-1 and TRBJ2-7, with 7 bases fitting TRBD1. This CDR3 region has 14 residues. Germline V gives CDR1 SGHRS, CDR2 YFSETQ. J gave up 2 bases and V 2 bases, and 4 bases lay outside the gene matches. CDR3 loop: CASSFGQEAYEQYF. The CDR3 coding sequence is TGCGCCAGCAGCTTCGGACAGGAGGCCTACGAGCAGTACTTC.

This chain uses TRBV20-1 with TRBJ2-1, with 7 positions matching TRBD2. Germline V CDR1 and CDR2: DFQATT, SNEGSKA (reference sequence). J was trimmed by 6 bases and V by 2 bases; bases with no gene match: 4. The CDR3 loop spans 13 amino acids. The CDR3 sequence is CSARSGGGNEQFF. CDR3 in DNA: TGCAGTGCTAGATCTGGGGGGGGCAATGAGCAGTTCTTC.

A word on this clonotype: A single base separates this from a much larger clone, so it may be a read error. The V call is TRBV29-1, the J call TRBJ2-5; no reliable D call. The CDR3 covers 14 residues. Germline CDR1 SQVTM, CDR2 ANQGSEA. The ends were cut back, 1 base at V and 1 base at J, with 10 bases in the middle. CDR3 in DNA: TGCAGCGTTGAAGTACTTCGTTCCCAAGAGACCCAGTACTTC. This sequence encodes CSVEVLRSQETQYF.

The chain uses TRBV2 and TRBJ1-2; TRBD1 matches at 7 bases. V shed 7 bases, J shed 4 bases, and the junction held 12 bases outside the gene matches. CDR1 is SNHLY and CDR2 is FYNNEI in the germline V gene. The CDR3 is 15 amino acids. As DNA, the CDR3 is TGTGCCAGCACCGGGGACAGCTCATTTTCCTATGGCTACACCTTC. It is translated as CASTGDSSFSYGYTF.

V is TRBV12-3 or TRBV12-4 and J is TRBJ2-7; 10 bases map to TRBD1. Trimming at V came to 5 bases and at J to 6 bases, leaving 10 bases not matched to a gene. There are 15 residues in the CDR3. The CDR3 loop is CASSRSGTGAPEQYF. Written as DNA, the CDR3 is TGTGCCAGCAGTCGATCCGGGACAGGGGCCCCCGAGCAGTACTTC.

CDR3 residues: CSAPGQFGYEQYF. For the CDR3, the DNA is TGCAGTGCACCGGGACAGTTTGGTTACGAGCAGTACTTC. The chain recombines TRBV20-1 with TRBJ2-4; the match to TRBD1 covers 7 bases. The J call may be in error: the DNA end matches TRBJ2-7 better. This CDR3 contains 13 residues. Per germline, CDR1 DFQATT and CDR2 SNEGSKA (reference sequence).

This chain uses TRBV20-1 with TRBJ1-6, with unresolved D. This CDR3 has 14 residues. Trimming took off 5 bases at V and 15 bases at J, with 23 bases between the two ends. The germline V gene encodes CDR1 DFQATT and CDR2 SNEGSKA (reference sequence). The CDR3 bases are TGCAGTGCTCTAGATCTGCCTGCTAGTCGGGACCTCCACTTT. Translating gives CSALDLPASRDLHF.

The gene calls are TRBV6-1 and TRBJ2-1; D is perhaps TRBD1 (5 bases). Germline CDR1 MNHNS, CDR2 SASEGT. There are 13 residues in the CDR3. Trimming took 2 bases from V and 9 from J, leaving 11 bases between them. CDR3 bases: TGTGCCAGCAGTGAATATGGGGCGTTTGAGCAGTTCTTC. Encoded protein: CASSEYGAFEQFF.